The 9 T cell receptor beta chains below come from one sample, sequenced in a study of vaccination and CD4 T cells after COVID-19. Treatment noted: roughly 11-day PBMC culture with coronavirus spike peptide pools or control peptides (ViraFEST assay). CD4+ T lymphocytes from the unexposed donor were collected before the COVID-19 pandemic (2011-2018). The antigens these receptors bind are not known. Oncomine TCR Beta short-read sequencing was applied to DNA from cultured CD4+ T cells. Genomic DNA was taken out of cultured CD4+ T cells by extraction. TCRdb used MiXCR to reprocess the PCR reads, holding one entry per CDR3 protein. The table records around 10,000 distinct CDR3 sequences, less than 35% of them present only once. Sequenced input: CD4+ T cells from blood, cultured in vitro. The receptor set was obtained from a human donor in good health.

This clonotype was observed a handful of times. The chain uses TRBV5-4 and TRBJ2-5, with D unresolved. The germline V and J ends were trimmed by 2 bases and 2 bases, with 16 bases remaining between them. Germline V lookup: CDR1 SGHNT, CDR2 YYREEE (reference sequence). CDR3 length: 16 residues. The CDR3 region is CASSFIGWSGQETQYF. CDR3 nucleotides: TGTGCCAGCAGCTTTATAGGGTGGTCTGGACAAGAGACCCAGTACTTC.

The genes are TRBV5-1 and TRBJ2-7; D might be TRBD1 (5 bases). The CDR3 covers 16 residues. CDR1 and CDR2 (germline): SGHRS, YFSETQ. V was cut by 0 bases and J by 0 bases, with 13 bases left in between. The CDR3 loop reads CASSLALGRASYEQYF. As DNA, the CDR3 is TGCGCCAGCAGCTTGGCATTGGGCAGGGCCTCCTACGAGCAGTACTTC.

By share, this clonotype ranks as medium-sized. The chain employs TRBV7-9 and TRBJ2-4; unclear D gene. The CDR3 spans 11 residues. Trimming left V 5 bases short and J 8 bases short, with 7 bases between. CDR1 and CDR2 (germline): SEHNR, FQNEAQ (reference sequence). CDR3 loop: CASSPGYIQYF. The CDR3, as DNA: TGTGCCAGCAGCCCCGGATACATTCAGTACTTC.

This clonotype was found a few times. V is TRBV27 and J is TRBJ2-1, with a weak D call TRBD2 (6 bases). CDR1 is MNHEY, CDR2 SMNVEV, per germline (reference sequence). Deletions cut 2 bases from V and 3 bases from J, with 14 bases between. This CDR3 region has 16 residues. As DNA, the CDR3 is TGTGCCAGCAGTTTAAGCGTCGGGAGTGGCTACAATGAGCAGTTCTTC. Protein product: CASSLSVGSGYNEQFF.

The V gene is TRBV27, the J gene TRBJ1-5; D gene uncertain. V gave up 2 bases and J gave up 7 bases, with 24 bases separating them. Germline CDR1 reads MNHEY; CDR2 reads SMNVEV (reference sequence). There are 18 residues in the CDR3. The CDR3 bases are TGTGCCAGCAGTTTAGGACTTAAGGAGCGGATGCCTTCACAGCCCCAGCATTTT. Encoded protein: CASSLGLKERMPSQPQHF.

This clonotype was seen more than once but under ten times. The chain joins TRBV20-1 to TRBJ2-1; the match to TRBD2 covers 9 bases. Trimming removed 2 bases from V and 0 bases from J; junction bases left unmatched: 17. CDR3 length: 20 amino acids. Germline V gene sequence: CDR1 DFQATT, CDR2 SNEGSKA (reference sequence). For the CDR3, the DNA is TGCAGTGCTAGATCTTACGGCTCGACTAGCGGTTTTATCTCCTACAATGAGCAGTTCTTC. Translating it yields CSARSYGSTSGFISYNEQFF.

This clonotype has a handful of counts. J is TRBJ2-3 and V is TRBV19, with 12 bases lining up with TRBD2. The V gene end was trimmed by 4 bases and the J gene end by 0 bases; junction bases not matched to a gene: 2. Germline CDR1 is LNHDA and CDR2 is SQIVND (reference sequence). This CDR3 has 16 amino acids. This chain's CDR3 is CASSKGTSGSTDTQYF. The CDR3 nucleotides are TGTGCCAGTAGTAAGGGGACTAGCGGGAGCACAGATACGCAGTATTTT.

The sample holds a few counts of this clonotype. V usage is TRBV5-1 and J usage is TRBJ1-1, with D possibly matching TRBD1 (5 bases). With 6 bases removed from V and 2 bases from J, the gap between germline ends came to 14 bases. The CDR3 has 14 residues. CDR1 and CDR2 (germline): SGHRS, YFSETQ. The CDR3, as DNA: TGCGCCAGCACCCCCGGAGGGGCCAACACTGAAGCTTTCTTT. As protein: CASTPGGANTEAFF.

This clonotype appeared a few times. This chain joins TRBV20-1 and TRBJ1-2; D call uncertain. The CDR3 consists of 12 residues. CDR1 and CDR2 (germline): DFQATT, SNEGSKA (reference sequence). V dropped 4 bases and J dropped 4 bases, with 10 bases sitting between them. DNA of the CDR3: TGCAGTGCTACCGCGGAAGGCTATGGCTACACCTTC. This codes for CSATAEGYGYTF.